Here is one T cell receptor (beta chain) with its context. Its specificity is unknown. Sequencing was performed with immunoSEQ multiplex PCR; in TCRdb, only in-frame clones are kept and a portion is missing. The sample gives about 58,000 clones, 81% of which show up once; around 0.8% is in the top ten. This record belongs to a study of OX40 agonist ivuxolimab in advanced cancers. General observations from the study: Low normalized T-cell clonal expansion also characterized some of the nonresponders.

The germline CDR1 and CDR2 sequences are SGHAT and FQNNGV. Losses at the gene ends were 3 bases for V and 2 bases for J; bases not matched to a gene: 1. This CDR3 region has 14 residues. This chain connects TRBV11-2 to TRBJ2-1, with TRBD2 matching over 7 bases. The starting material was CD4+ or CD8+ T cells sorted from blood, obtained in a trial of the OX40 agonist ivuxolimab. This receptor was taken from an adult with an advanced solid tumor such as melanoma, head and neck, liver or kidney cancer. The CDR3 sequence is CASSFAGAYNEQFF. DNA for the CDR3: TGTGCCAGCAGCTTTGCGGGGGCCTACAATGAGCAGTTCTTC.